Below are 22 T cell receptor beta chains sequenced from a single sample in a study of STAT3 mutations in large granular lymphocyte leukemia. Antigens for these TCRs are unknown. Study conclusions and caveats: Every T-cell large granular lymphocyte leukemia patient had at least one immunodominant TCR beta clonotype.

Repertoires were generated with immunoSEQ multiplex PCR, while TCRdb's copy carries only in-frame clones and drops some. This table holds approximately 30,000 clones, approximately 80% found once. Input material: peripheral blood mononuclear cells. Receptor source: a woman aged 45-65 years with T-cell large granular lymphocyte leukemia. Some clones in this sample may be carry-over from other donors' samples.

This chain connects TRBV2 to TRBJ2-7; 8 bases line up with TRBD1. Trimming removed 6 bases from V and 2 bases from J; junction bases left unmatched: 3. Germline V CDR1 and CDR2: SNHLY, FYNNEI. This CDR3 is built from 13 residues. The CDR3 spells CASSGQGPYEQYF. CDR3 coding DNA: TGTGCCAGCAGCGGACAGGGTCCCTACGAGCAGTACTTC.

Here the CDR3 reads CASSFGTAVGGELFF. CDR3 in DNA: TGTGCCAGCAGCTTCGGGACAGCTGTGGGCGGGGAGCTGTTTTTT. The chain links TRBV7-9 to TRBJ2-2; TRBD1 matches at 7 bases. Germline CDR1 and CDR2: SEHNR and FQNEAQ (reference sequence). Trimming took 3 bases from V and 7 from J; bases not matched to a gene: 8. CDR3 length: 15 amino acids.

CDR3 bases: TGTGCCAGCAGTTTTAGGGCGAACACTGAAGCTTTCTTT. The encoded protein is CASSFRANTEAFF. The rearrangement joins TRBV27 to TRBJ1-1; D not resolved. CDR3 length: 13 residues. Looked up from germline, CDR1 is MNHEY and CDR2 is SMNVEV (reference sequence). Trimming cost V 3 bases and J 1 base, with 6 bases left between them.

Only a few counts were recorded for this clone. V is TRBV28 and J is TRBJ2-6, with unresolved D. Trimming cost V 10 bases and J 2 bases, with 15 bases left between them. The CDR3 runs 15 residues. Germline-derived CDR1 and CDR2 are MDHEN and SYDVKM. DNA of the CDR3: TGTGCCACCCTAAACCCGTCGGCTGGGGCCAACGTCCTGACTTTC. Translated: CATLNPSAGANVLTF.

This rearrangement joins TRBV5-4 to TRBJ2-5, with 10 bases that match TRBD2. The germline CDR1 and CDR2 sequences are SGHNT and YYREEE (reference sequence). Germline trimming cut 4 bases from V and 0 bases from J; bases unmatched to any gene: 3. This CDR3 contains 15 residues. The CDR3 DNA is TGTGCCAGCAGCCCGACTAGCGGGTACCAAGAGACCCAGTACTTC. Translated: CASSPTSGYQETQYF.

J is TRBJ2-1 and V is TRBV18, with D perhaps matching TRBD1 (5 bases). This CDR3 spans 15 amino acids. Germline V gene sequence: CDR1 KGHSH, CDR2 LQKENI. V was shortened by 2 bases and J by 6 bases, with 14 bases between the two germline ends. In DNA, the CDR3 is TGTGCCAGCTCACCATGGGGCCAGCGTGGCAATGAGCAGTTCTTC. Protein product: CASSPWGQRGNEQFF. Full variable domain (missing parts from reference TRBV18 and TRBJ2-1): NAGVMQNPRHLVRRRGQEARLRCSPMKGHSHVYWYRQLPEEGLKFMVYLQKENIIDESGMPKERFSAEFPKEGPSILRIQQVVRGDSAAYFCASSPWGQRGNEQFFGPGTRLTVL.

The chain combines TRBV30 with TRBJ1-6; 8 bases align to TRBD1. J gave up 9 bases and V 3 bases, and 13 bases lay outside the gene matches. Germline lookup yields CDR1 GTSNPN and CDR2 SVGIG (reference sequence). The CDR3 extends over 16 amino acids. The CDR3 reads CAWSLPGGAISSPLHF. In nucleotides, the CDR3 is TGTGCCTGGAGCTTACCAGGGGGCGCAATATCTTCACCCCTCCACTTT. The variable domain in full, with the rest retrieved from reference TRBV30 and TRBJ1-6, is SQTIHQWPATLVQPVGSPLSLECTVEGTSNPNLYWYRQAAGRGLQLLFYSVGIGQISSEVPQNLSASRPQDRQFILSSKKLLLSDSGFYLCAWSLPGGAISSPLHFGNGTRLTVT.

The chain's CDR3 is CASSWDASTDTQYF. The CDR3 DNA is TGTGCCAGCAGCTGGGACGCGAGCACAGATACGCAGTATTTT. J is TRBJ2-3 and V is TRBV7-9; D might be TRBD1 or TRBD2, each matching 5 bases. The V end lost 4 bases, the J end lost 0 bases, and 8 bases lay between the germline ends. This CDR3 contains 14 residues. The germline gives CDR1 SEHNR, CDR2 FQNEAQ (reference sequence).

The chain uses TRBV27 and TRBJ1-2; 7 bases match TRBD1. Per the germline V gene, CDR1 is MNHEY and CDR2 is SMNVEV (reference sequence). The CDR3 sequence is 13 residues long. The J segment lost 7 bases and the V segment lost 8 bases, leaving 10 bases of the junction unmatched. The CDR3 reads CASRGTAVSGYTF. CDR3 DNA sequence: TGTGCCAGCCGCGGGACAGCCGTGAGTGGCTACACCTTC.

This chain uses TRBV28 with TRBJ2-7; the match to TRBD1 covers 8 bases. Germline V lookup: CDR1 MDHEN, CDR2 SYDVKM. CDR3 length equals 12 residues. DNA for the CDR3: TGTGCTTCGAGGACAGGGACCTACGAGCAGTACTTC. It translates to CASRTGTYEQYF.

In this sample, this clone turned up a few times. The chain carries TRBV15 and TRBJ2-2; D possibly matches TRBD1 or TRBD2 (5 bases each). CDR1 is LNHNV and CDR2 is YYDKDF in the germline V gene (reference sequence). V lost 1 base and J 1 base, leaving 13 bases between the germline ends. The length of the CDR3 is 17 residues. The CDR3: CATSRGLGTGNTGELFF. CDR3 in DNA: TGTGCCACCAGCAGAGGCTTGGGGACGGGGAACACCGGGGAGCTGTTTTTT.

The chain couples TRBV4-1 to TRBJ2-4; either TRBD1 or TRBD2 may supply D (5 bases each). The CDR3 loop spans 15 amino acids. Between the trimmed V and J ends, which lost 4 bases and 3 bases, there was a span of 13 bases. The germline gives CDR1 MGHRA, CDR2 YSYEKL. The CDR3 nucleotides read TGCGCCAGCAGCCCGGGCGAGGGGAGCAAAAACATTCAGTACTTC. It yields the protein CASSPGEGSKNIQYF.

CDR3 amino acids: CASSLLFGSGANVLTF. CDR3 coding DNA: TGCGCCAGCAGCCTATTGTTTGGGTCTGGGGCCAACGTCCTGACTTTC. This rearrangement joins TRBV4-3 to TRBJ2-6; D is unclear. The CDR3 has 16 residues. The germline CDR1 and CDR2 sequences are LGHNA and YSLEER. Deletions cut 4 bases from V and 1 base from J, with 11 bases between.

V and J are TRBV6-6 and TRBJ2-1, with D perhaps assigned TRBD1 or TRBD2 (5 bases each). CDR1 is MNHNY and CDR2 is SVGAGI in the germline V gene (reference sequence). Trimming took 5 bases from V and 5 from J, leaving 10 bases between them. The CDR3 is 13 amino acids. The CDR3 DNA follows: TGTGCCAGCAGTCTAAGGGGACACAATGAGCAGTTCTTC. Translated, it gives CASSLRGHNEQFF.

The V gene is TRBV25-1, the J gene TRBJ1-2, with 10 bases matching TRBD1. Germline V gene data show CDR1 as MGHDK and CDR2 as SYGVNS. This CDR3 is 15 amino acids long. Losses at the gene ends were 8 bases for V and 5 bases for J; bases not matched to a gene: 11. The CDR3 here is CASRVQDRGKYGYTF. The CDR3 DNA reads as TGTGCCAGCCGAGTCCAGGACAGGGGGAAGTATGGCTACACCTTC.

The J gene is TRBJ2-1, the V gene TRBV18; a possible D gene is TRBD2 (5 bases). V was cut by 6 bases and J by 8 bases, with 17 bases left in between. Germline V gene lookup returns CDR1 KGHSH and CDR2 LQKENI. The CDR3 is made up of 14 amino acids. CDR3: CASSNQFGVDEQFF. The CDR3 DNA reads TGTGCCAGCTCCAACCAGTTCGGGGTGGATGAGCAGTTCTTC.

The chain recombines TRBV5-1 with TRBJ1-3, with D hard to call. The germline V gene has CDR1 SGHRS and CDR2 YFSETQ. With 4 bases removed from V and 0 bases from J, the gap between germline ends came to 5 bases. The CDR3 is made up of 13 amino acids. CDR3 protein: CASSPGSGNTIYF. The CDR3 region has the DNA TGCGCCAGCAGCCCAGGCTCTGGAAACACCATATATTTT.

This clone was detected only a few times. The gene calls are TRBV10-3 and TRBJ1-4; D unclear. The CDR3 spans 11 residues. Per the germline V gene, CDR1 is ENHRY and CDR2 is SYGVKD. The V end was cut by 7 bases, the J end by 12 bases, with 12 bases between. CDR3 loop: CAIKGEGELFF. The CDR3 nucleotides are TGTGCCATCAAGGGTGAGGGTGAACTGTTTTTT.

V and J are TRBV5-1 and TRBJ2-3, with 7 nucleotides matching TRBD2. Per germline, CDR1 SGHRS and CDR2 YFSETQ. With 5 bases clipped from V and 2 bases from J, the junction kept 5 bases outside the gene matches. This CDR3 comprises 14 residues. In DNA form, the CDR3 reads TGCGCCAGCAGGACGGGGGGTGACACAGATACGCAGTATTTT. Translating it yields CASRTGGDTDTQYF. The full variable domain, completed using reference TRBV5-1 and TRBJ2-3, is KAGVTQTPRYLIKTRGQQVTLSCSPISGHRSVSWYQQTPGQGLQFLFEYFSETQRNKGNFPGRFSGRQFSNSRSEMNVSTLELGDSALYLCASRTGGDTDTQYFGPGTRLTVL.

This rearrangement joins TRBV7-2 to TRBJ1-1; D remains unclear. Trimming pared 5 bases from V and 5 bases from J, leaving 6 bases between. CDR1 and CDR2 (germline): SGHTA, FQGNSA. The CDR3 has 11 residues. The CDR3 loop is CASSQLTEAFF. CDR3 DNA sequence: TGTGCCAGCAGCCAGCTAACTGAAGCTTTCTTT.

CDR3 amino acids: CASSQDRREAPGSQYF. In nucleotides, the CDR3 is TGCGCCAGCAGCCAAGATAGACGGGAGGCCCCCGGGTCCCAGTACTTC. The rearrangement links TRBV4-1 to TRBJ2-5; 7 bases agree with TRBD2. The trim removed 0 bases at V and 9 bases at J, leaving 13 bases unmatched. The V gene's germline CDR1 is MGHRA and CDR2 YSYEKL. This CDR3 spans 16 amino acids.

This clone came up a few times. The chain employs TRBV5-4 and TRBJ2-3; D remains unclear. The ends were cut back, 0 bases at V and 2 bases at J, with 7 bases in the middle. The CDR3 spans 14 residues. The germline gives CDR1 SGHNT, CDR2 YYREEE (reference sequence). The CDR3 DNA is TGTGCCAGCAGCTTGGCCCGGCTCACAGATACGCAGTATTTT. Residues: CASSLARLTDTQYF.